The rows below give T cell receptor beta chains drawn from one sample of a study of blood T cells in healthy people across ages. Using its own MiXCR run on the 5' RACE reads, TCRdb lists one record per CDR3 protein. In the table there are about 760,000 distinct CDR3 sequences, roughly 56% of which are singletons. The sequenced sample was blood. These receptor sequences come from a man between 35 and 55 years old in good health. The CDR3 runs from the conserved cysteine through the conserved F or W. The order of the fields is clone size, J gene, V gene, D gene, CDR3 protein, CDR3 DNA. D genes are given only for firm matches. Clone size, where shown, is once, few, many, or a class for clones that have expanded.

>NA|TRBJ2-7|TRBV5-1|TRBD2
CASQGGGLAGFEQYF
TGCGCCTCCCAGGGGGGAGGACTAGCGGGATTCGAGCAGTACTTC
>NA|TRBJ2-7|TRBV28|TRBD2
CASSFGGVRGCEQYF
TGTGCCAGCAGTTTTGGGGGGGTAAGGGGTTGCGAGCAGTACTTC
>few|TRBJ1-5|TRBV7-2|NA
CASSLNRGTDQPQHF
TGTGCCAGCAGCTTAAATAGAGGGACGGATCAGCCCCAGCATTTT
>NA|TRBJ2-4|TRBV9|TRBD2
CASSVGNLAGIKNIQYF
TGTGCCAGCAGCGTAGGGAATCTAGCGGGGATCAAAAACATTCAGTACTTC
>NA|TRBJ1-6|TRBV20-1|NA
CSARDFQQINSPLHF
TGCAGTGCTAGAGATTTCCAGCAAATAAATTCACCCCTCCACTTT
>NA|TRBJ2-5|TRBV7-9|NA
CASSSNSGGPETQYF
TGTGCCAGCAGCTCAAATTCCGGGGGGCCAGAGACCCAGTACTTC
>NA|TRBJ2-7|TRBV29-1|NA
CSASLGQPDEQYF
TGCAGCGCCTCTCTAGGTCAACCCGACGAGCAGTACTTC
>NA|TRBJ1-5|TRBV4-2|NA
CASSQDIGGPKTHQPQHF
TGTGCCAGCAGCCAAGATATCGGAGGACCCAAGACCCATCAGCCCCAGCATTTT
>few|TRBJ2-5|TRBV28|NA
CASSPDKTQETQYF
TGTGCCAGCAGCCCAGATAAGACTCAAGAGACCCAGTACTTC
>NA|TRBJ2-1|TRBV7-2|NA
CASSLAVASYNEQFF
TGTGCCAGCAGCCTAGCCGTGGCCTCCTACAATGAGCAGTTCTTC
>few|TRBJ1-2|TRBV7-9|NA
CASSLSRGPRGYTF
TGTGCCAGCAGCTTATCTCGGGGACCGAGGGGCTACACCTTC
>NA|TRBJ2-7|TRBV24-1|NA
CATSVRSTVIFYNEQYF
TGTGCCACCAGCGTTAGGAGCACAGTGATTTTCTACAATGAGCAGTACTTC
>NA|TRBJ1-6|TRBV6-1|NA
CASTAVSEGLTSSYNSPLHF
TGTGCCAGCACCGCAGTGAGTGAGGGATTGACTAGCTCCTATAATTCACCCCTCCACTTT
>once|TRBJ1-5|TRBV12-3/TRBV12-4|NA
CASSPGGAQHF
TGTGCCAGCAGTCCCGGTGGAGCCCAGCATTTT
>once|TRBJ2-6|TRBV24-1|NA
CATSDPTVTGTGANVLTF
TGTGCCACCAGTGACCCTACAGTTACAGGGACTGGGGCCAACGTCCTGACTTTC
>few|TRBJ2-7|TRBV5-1|NA
CASSFNTDSYEQYF
TGCGCCAGCAGCTTTAACACGGACTCCTACGAGCAGTACTTC
>NA|TRBJ1-2|TRBV20-1|NA
CSARRSGDYGYTF
TGCAGTGCTAGACGGTCTGGCGACTATGGCTACACCTTC
>NA|TRBJ1-2|TRBV5-5|NA
CASSHAQETYGYTF
TGTGCCAGCAGCCACGCACAGGAGACATATGGCTACACCTTC
>NA|TRBJ2-7|TRBV10-3|TRBD2
CAIGPSGEYEQYF
TGTGCCATCGGGCCTAGCGGTGAATACGAGCAGTACTTC
>NA|TRBJ2-5|TRBV20-1|TRBD2
CSALLGGGLQETQYF
TGCAGTGCCCTACTGGGCGGGGGGCTCCAAGAGACCCAGTACTTC
>NA|TRBJ2-3|TRBV10-3|NA
CAIGQGRITDTQYF
TGTGCCATCGGCCAGGGGAGAATCACAGATACGCAGTATTTT
>once|TRBJ2-7|TRBV3-1|NA
CASRQRGSGEQYF
TGTGCCAGCAGACAAAGAGGGAGCGGCGAGCAGTACTTC
>NA|TRBJ2-1|TRBV11-3|TRBD2
CASSSIAGAYNEQFF
TGTGCCAGCAGCTCTATAGCGGGGGCCTACAATGAGCAGTTCTTC
>once|TRBJ2-1|TRBV6-6|NA
CASSFPWGSGPTEQFF
TGTGCCAGCAGTTTCCCTTGGGGTTCCGGACCCACTGAGCAGTTCTTC